This TCR beta chain was sequenced in a study of cytotoxic CD8 clonotypes in ibrutinib-treated CLL. Study summary: Around 10 relapsed/refractory, approximately 15 treatment-naive; 17 IGHV unmutated.

The targeted sequencing depth was 1 in 200,000 to 1 in 1 million T cells. TCRdb's copy holds only in-frame clones and misses some; the assay was immunoSEQ multiplex PCR. The table shows about 130,000 clones, with around four fifths occurring only once. Study results and limitations: Stable or contracted on treatment, public clonotypes were also uncommon. Clonality at baseline surpassed age-matched healthy donors and tracked circulating CD8+ T-cell counts.

Concerning this clone: Its antigen remains unknown.

This clonotype originated in a human donor with chronic lymphocytic leukemia. Sample: PBMCs, taken after 24 months of ibrutinib treatment.

This CDR3 is CASSPRAVGETQYF. The CDR3 bases are TGTGCCAGTAGTCCACGGGCCGTGGGAGAGACCCAGTACTTC. The chain uses TRBV19 and TRBJ2-5; unclear D gene. The CDR3 length is 14 residues. V gave up 5 bases and J gave up 4 bases, with 14 bases separating them. Germline V CDR1 and CDR2: LNHDA, SQIVND (reference sequence).